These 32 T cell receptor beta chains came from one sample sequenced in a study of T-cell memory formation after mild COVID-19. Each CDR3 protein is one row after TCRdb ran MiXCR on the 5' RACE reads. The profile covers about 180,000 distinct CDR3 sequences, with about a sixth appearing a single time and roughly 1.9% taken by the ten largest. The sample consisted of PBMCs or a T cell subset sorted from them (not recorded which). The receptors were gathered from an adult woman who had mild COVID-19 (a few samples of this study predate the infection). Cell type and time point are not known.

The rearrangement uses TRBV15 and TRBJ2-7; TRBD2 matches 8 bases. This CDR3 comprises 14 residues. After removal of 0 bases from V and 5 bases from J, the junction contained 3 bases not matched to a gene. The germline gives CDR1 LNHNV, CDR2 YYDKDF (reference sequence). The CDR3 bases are TGTGCCACCAGCAGAGAACTAGCGGCCGACGAGCAGTACTTC. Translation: CATSRELAADEQYF.

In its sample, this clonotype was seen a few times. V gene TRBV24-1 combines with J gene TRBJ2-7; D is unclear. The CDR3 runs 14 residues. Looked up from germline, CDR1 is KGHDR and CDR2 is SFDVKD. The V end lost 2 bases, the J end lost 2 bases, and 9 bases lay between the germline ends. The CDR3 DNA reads TGTGCCACCAGTGATTCGAGCAGAACCTACGAGCAGTACTTC. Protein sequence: CATSDSSRTYEQYF.

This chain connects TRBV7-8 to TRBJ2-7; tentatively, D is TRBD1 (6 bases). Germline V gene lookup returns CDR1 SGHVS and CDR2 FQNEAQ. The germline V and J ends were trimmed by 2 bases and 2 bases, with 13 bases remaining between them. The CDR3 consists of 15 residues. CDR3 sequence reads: CASSLNRVTPYEQYF. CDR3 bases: TGTGCCAGCAGCTTAAACAGGGTAACTCCCTACGAGCAGTACTTC.

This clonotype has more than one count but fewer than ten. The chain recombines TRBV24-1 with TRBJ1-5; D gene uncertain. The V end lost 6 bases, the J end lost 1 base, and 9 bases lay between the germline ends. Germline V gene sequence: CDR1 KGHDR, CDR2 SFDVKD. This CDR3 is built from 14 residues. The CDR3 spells CATSRTESNQPQHF. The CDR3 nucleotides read TGTGCCACCAGTCGAACAGAAAGCAATCAGCCCCAGCATTTT.

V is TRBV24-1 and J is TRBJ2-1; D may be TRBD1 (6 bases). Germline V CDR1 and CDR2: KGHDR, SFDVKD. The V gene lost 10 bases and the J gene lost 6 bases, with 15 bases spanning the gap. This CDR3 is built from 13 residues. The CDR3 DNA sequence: TGTGCCACAAACAGGGATGGGGGCAATGAGCAGTTCTTC. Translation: CATNRDGGNEQFF.

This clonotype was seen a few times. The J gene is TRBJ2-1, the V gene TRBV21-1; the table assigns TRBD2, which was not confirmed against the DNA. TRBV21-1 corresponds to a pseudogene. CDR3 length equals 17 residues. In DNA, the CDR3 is TGTGCCAGCAGCAAGCGACCCGGGCTAGCGGGCCCGCCCTTACGGTTCTTC. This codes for CASSKRPGLAGPPLRFF.

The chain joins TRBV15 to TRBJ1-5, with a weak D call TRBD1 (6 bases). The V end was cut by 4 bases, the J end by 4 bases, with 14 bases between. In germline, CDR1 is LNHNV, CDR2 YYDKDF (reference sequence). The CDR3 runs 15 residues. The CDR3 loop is CATSMGRGRNQPQHF. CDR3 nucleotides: TGTGCCACCAGCATGGGCCGGGGGCGAAATCAGCCCCAGCATTTT.

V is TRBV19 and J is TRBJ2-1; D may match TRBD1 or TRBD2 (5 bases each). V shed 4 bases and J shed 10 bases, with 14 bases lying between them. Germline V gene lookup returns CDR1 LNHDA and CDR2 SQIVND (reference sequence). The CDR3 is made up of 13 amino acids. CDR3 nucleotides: TGTGCCAGTAGTAAGGGGACCGCCCCCGAGCAGTTCTTC. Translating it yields CASSKGTAPEQFF.

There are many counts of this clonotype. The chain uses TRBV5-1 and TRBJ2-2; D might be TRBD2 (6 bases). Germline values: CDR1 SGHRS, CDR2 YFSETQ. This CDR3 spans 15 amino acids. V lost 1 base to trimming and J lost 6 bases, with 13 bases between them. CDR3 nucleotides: TGCGCCAGCAGCTTGATCGCGGGGAAGGCCGGGGAGCTGTTTTTT. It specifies CASSLIAGKAGELFF.

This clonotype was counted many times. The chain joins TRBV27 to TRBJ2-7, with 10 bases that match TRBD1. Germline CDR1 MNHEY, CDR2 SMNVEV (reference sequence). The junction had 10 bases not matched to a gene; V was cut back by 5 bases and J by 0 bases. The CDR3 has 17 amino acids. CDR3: CASSRLAGTGASYEQYF. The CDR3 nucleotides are TGTGCCAGCAGTCGGCTTGCTGGGACAGGGGCCTCCTACGAGCAGTACTTC.

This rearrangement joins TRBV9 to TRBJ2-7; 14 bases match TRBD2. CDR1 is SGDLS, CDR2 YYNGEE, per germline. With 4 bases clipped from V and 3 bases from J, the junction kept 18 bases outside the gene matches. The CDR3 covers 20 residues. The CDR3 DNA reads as TGTGCCAGCAGCACCACCGGGACTAGCGGGAGAGGGGGACGGGACTACGAGCAGTACTTC. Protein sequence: CASSTTGTSGRGGRDYEQYF.

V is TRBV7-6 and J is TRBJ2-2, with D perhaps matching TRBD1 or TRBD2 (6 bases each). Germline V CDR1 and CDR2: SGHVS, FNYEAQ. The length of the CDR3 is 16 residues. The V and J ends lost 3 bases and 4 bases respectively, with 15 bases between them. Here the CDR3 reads CASSFTGGRGTGELFF. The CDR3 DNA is TGTGCCAGCAGCTTCACCGGGGGCCGCGGCACCGGGGAGCTGTTTTTT. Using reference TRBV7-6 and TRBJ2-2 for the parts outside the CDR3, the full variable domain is GAGVSQSPRYKVTKRGQDVALRCDPISGHVSLYWYRQALGQGPEFLTYFNYEAQQDKSGLPNDRFSAERPEGSISTLTIQRTEQRDSAMYRCASSFTGGRGTGELFFGEGSRLTVL.

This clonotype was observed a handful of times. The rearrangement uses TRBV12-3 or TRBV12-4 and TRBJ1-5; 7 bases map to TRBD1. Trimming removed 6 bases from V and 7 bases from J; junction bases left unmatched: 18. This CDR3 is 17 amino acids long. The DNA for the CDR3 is TGTGCCAGCAGCCAAGGGGGCACCAGGGGTATAGGGCAGCCCCAGCATTTT. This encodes CASSQGGTRGIGQPQHF.

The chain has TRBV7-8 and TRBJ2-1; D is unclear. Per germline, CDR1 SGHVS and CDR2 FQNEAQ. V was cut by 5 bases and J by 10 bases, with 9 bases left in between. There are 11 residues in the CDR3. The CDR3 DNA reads TGTGCCAGCAGCCTGAACCAGGAGCAGTTCTTC. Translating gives CASSLNQEQFF. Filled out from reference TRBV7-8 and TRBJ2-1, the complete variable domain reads GAGVSQSPRYKVAKRGQDVALRCDPISGHVSLFWYQQALGQGPEFLTYFQNEAQLDKSGLPSDRFFAERPEGSVSTLKIQRTQQEDSAVYLCASSLNQEQFFGPGTRLTVL.

Here the CDR3 DNA reads TGCAGTGCTAGAGGTGGGGTGGCCAAAAACATTCAGTACTTC. Translated, it gives CSARGGVAKNIQYF. The J gene is TRBJ2-4, the V gene TRBV20-1; D gene ambiguous. The V and J ends lost 1 base and 1 base respectively, with 8 bases between them. CDR3 length: 14 amino acids. Germline-derived CDR1 and CDR2 are DFQATT and SNEGSKA (reference sequence).

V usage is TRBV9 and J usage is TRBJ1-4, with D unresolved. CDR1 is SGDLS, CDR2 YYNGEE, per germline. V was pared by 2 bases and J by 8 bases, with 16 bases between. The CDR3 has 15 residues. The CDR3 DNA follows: TGTGCCAGCAGCGTGAGACCAAGGGTTGACGAAAAACTGTTTTTT. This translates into CASSVRPRVDEKLFF.

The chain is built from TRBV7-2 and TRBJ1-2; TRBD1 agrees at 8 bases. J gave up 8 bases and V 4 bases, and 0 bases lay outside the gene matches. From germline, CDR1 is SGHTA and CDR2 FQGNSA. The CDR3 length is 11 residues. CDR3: CASSWTGGYTF. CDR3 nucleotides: TGTGCCAGCAGCTGGACAGGGGGCTACACCTTC.

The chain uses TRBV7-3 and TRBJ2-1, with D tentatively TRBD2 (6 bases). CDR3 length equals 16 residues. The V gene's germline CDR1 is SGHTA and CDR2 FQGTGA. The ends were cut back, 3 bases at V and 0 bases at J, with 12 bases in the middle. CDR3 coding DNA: TGTGCCAGCAGCTTGGGGGGATTTAGCTCCTACAATGAGCAGTTCTTC. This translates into CASSLGGFSSYNEQFF.

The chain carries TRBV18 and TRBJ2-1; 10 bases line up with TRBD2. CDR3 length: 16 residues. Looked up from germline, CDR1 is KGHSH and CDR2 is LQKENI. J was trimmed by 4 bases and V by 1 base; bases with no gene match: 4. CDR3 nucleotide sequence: TGTGCCAGCTCACCACAGCTAGCGGGGGATTACAATGAGCAGTTCTTC. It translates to CASSPQLAGDYNEQFF.

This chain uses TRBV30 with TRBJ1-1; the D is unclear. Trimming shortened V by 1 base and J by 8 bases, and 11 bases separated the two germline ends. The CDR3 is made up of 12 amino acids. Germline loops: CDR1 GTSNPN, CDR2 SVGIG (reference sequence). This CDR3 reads CAWSALSAEAFF. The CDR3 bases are TGTGCCTGGAGTGCCCTCTCGGCGGAAGCTTTCTTT.

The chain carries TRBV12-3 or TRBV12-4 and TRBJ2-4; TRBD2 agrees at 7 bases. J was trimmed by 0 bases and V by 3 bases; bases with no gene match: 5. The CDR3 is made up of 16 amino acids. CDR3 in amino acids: CASSFGSGTAKNIQYF. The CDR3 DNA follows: TGTGCCAGCAGTTTCGGGAGCGGGACAGCCAAAAACATTCAGTACTTC.

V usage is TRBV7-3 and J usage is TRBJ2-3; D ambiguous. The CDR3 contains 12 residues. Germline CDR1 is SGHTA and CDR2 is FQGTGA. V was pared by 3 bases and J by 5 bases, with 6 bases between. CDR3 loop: CASSLREDTQYF. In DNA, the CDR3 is TGTGCCAGCAGCTTGAGAGAAGATACGCAGTATTTT.

This CDR3 reads CASSVEGQGIRAQYF. The CDR3 coding sequence is TGTGCCAGCAGCGTAGAAGGACAGGGAATTAGGGCCCAGTACTTC. This rearrangement joins TRBV9 to TRBJ2-5; 8 nucleotides line up with TRBD1. This CDR3 is built from 15 residues. V shed 0 bases, J shed 9 bases, and the junction held 10 bases outside the gene matches. The germline gives CDR1 SGDLS, CDR2 YYNGEE.

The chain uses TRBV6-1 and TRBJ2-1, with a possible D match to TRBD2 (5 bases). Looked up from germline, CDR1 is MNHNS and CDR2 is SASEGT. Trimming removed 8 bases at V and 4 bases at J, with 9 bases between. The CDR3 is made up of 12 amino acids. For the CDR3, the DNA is TGTGCCAGCTGGGAGAGTTACAATGAGCAGTTCTTC. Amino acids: CASWESYNEQFF.

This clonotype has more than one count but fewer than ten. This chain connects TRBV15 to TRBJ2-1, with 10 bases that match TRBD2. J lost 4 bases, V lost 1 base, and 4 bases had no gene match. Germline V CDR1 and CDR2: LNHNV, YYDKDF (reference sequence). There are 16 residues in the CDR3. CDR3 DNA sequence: TGTGCCACCAGCAGAGGATCGGGACTAGCGTACAATGAGCAGTTCTTC. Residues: CATSRGSGLAYNEQFF.

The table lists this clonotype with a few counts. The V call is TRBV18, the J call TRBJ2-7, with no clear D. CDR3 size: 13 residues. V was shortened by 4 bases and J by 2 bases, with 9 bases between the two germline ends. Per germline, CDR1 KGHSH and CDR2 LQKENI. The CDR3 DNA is TGTGCCAGCTCACGGGGAAACACCTACGAGCAGTACTTC. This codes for CASSRGNTYEQYF.

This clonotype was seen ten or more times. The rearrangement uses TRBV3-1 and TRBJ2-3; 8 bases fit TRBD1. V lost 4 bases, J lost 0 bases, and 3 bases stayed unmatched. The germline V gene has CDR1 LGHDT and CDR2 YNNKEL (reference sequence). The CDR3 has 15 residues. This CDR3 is CASSLRTGSTDTQYF. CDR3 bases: TGTGCCAGCAGCCTCCGGACAGGGAGCACAGATACGCAGTATTTT.

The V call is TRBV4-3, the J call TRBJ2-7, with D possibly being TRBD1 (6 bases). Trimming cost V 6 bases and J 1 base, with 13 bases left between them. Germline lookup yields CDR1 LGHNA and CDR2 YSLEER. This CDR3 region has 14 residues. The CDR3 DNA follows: TGCGCCAGCAGTACTGACAGGCAATCCTACGAGCAGTACTTC. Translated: CASSTDRQSYEQYF.

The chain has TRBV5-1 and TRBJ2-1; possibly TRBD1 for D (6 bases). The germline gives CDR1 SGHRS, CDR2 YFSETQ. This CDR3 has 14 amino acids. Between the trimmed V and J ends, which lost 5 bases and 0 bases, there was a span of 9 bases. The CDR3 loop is CASSRDTSYNEQFF. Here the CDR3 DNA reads TGCGCCAGCAGTCGGGACACCTCCTACAATGAGCAGTTCTTC.

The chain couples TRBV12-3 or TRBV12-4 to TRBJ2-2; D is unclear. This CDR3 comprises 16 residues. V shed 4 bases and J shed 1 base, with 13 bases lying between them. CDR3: CASSSRQPQNTGELFF. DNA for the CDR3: TGTGCCAGCAGTTCTCGGCAGCCACAGAACACCGGGGAGCTGTTTTTT.

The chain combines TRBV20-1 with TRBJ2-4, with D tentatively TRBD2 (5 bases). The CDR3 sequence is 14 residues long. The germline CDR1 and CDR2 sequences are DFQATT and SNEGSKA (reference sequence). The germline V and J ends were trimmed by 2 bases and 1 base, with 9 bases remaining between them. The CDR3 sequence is CSARLTGAKNIQYF. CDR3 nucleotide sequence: TGCAGTGCTAGATTGACGGGGGCCAAAAACATTCAGTACTTC.

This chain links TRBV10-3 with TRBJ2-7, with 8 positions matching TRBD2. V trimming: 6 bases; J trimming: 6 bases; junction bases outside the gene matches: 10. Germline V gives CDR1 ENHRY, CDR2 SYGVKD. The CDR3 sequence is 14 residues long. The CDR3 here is CAISWTSNFGEQYF. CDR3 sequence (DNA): TGTGCCATCAGCTGGACTAGCAATTTCGGCGAGCAGTACTTC.